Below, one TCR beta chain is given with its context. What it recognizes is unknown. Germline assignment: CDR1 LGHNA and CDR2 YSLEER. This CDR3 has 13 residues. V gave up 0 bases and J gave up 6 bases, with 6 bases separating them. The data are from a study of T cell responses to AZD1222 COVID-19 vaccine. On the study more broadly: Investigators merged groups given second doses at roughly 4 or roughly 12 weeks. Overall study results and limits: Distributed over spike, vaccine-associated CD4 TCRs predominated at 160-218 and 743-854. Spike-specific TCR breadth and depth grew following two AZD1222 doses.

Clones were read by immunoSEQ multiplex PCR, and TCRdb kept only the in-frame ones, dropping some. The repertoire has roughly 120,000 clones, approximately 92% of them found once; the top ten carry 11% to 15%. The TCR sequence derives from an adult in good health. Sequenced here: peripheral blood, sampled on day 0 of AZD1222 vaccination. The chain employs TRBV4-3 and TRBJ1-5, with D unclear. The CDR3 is CASSQEYPQPQHF. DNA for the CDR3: TGCGCCAGCAGCCAAGAGTATCCTCAGCCCCAGCATTTT.